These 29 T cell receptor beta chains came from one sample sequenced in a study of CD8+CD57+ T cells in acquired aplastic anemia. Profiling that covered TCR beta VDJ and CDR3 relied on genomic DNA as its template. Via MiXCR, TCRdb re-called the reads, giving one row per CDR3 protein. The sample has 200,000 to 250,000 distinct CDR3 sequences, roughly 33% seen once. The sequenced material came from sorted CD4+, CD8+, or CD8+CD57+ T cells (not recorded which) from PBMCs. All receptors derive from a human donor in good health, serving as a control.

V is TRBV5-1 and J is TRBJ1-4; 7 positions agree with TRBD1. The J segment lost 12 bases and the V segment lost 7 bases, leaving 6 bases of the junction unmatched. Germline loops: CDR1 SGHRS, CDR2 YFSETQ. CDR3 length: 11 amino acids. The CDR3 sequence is CASDDREELFF. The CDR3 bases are TGCGCCAGCGACGACAGGGAGGAACTGTTTTTT.

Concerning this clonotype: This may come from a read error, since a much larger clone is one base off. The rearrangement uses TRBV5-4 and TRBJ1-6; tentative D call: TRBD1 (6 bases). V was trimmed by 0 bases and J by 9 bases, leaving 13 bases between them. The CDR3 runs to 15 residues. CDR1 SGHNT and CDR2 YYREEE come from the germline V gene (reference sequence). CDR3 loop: CASSLGGKGGSPLHF. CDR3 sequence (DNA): TGTGCCAGCAGCTTGGGCGGTAAGGGGGGTTCACCCCTCCACTTT.

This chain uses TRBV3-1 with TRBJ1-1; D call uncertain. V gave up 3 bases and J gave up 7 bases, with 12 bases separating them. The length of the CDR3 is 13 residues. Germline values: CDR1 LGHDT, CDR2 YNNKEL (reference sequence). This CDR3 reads CASSHATIHEAFF. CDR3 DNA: TGTGCCAGCAGCCACGCGACAATCCATGAAGCTTTCTTT.

In DNA, the CDR3 is TGTGCCAGCTCACCGAGTGCCACGGGACAGGGAAATCAGCCCCAGCATTTT. Its protein is CASSPSATGQGNQPQHF. The chain uses TRBV18 and TRBJ1-5, with 9 bases that match TRBD1. The CDR3 is made up of 17 amino acids. Germline V gene lookup returns CDR1 KGHSH and CDR2 LQKENI. With 3 bases clipped from V and 4 bases from J, the junction kept 10 bases outside the gene matches. The full variable domain, completed using reference TRBV18 and TRBJ1-5, is NAGVMQNPRHLVRRRGQEARLRCSPMKGHSHVYWYRQLPEEGLKFMVYLQKENIIDESGMPKERFSAEFPKEGPSILRIQQVVRGDSAAYFCASSPSATGQGNQPQHFGDGTRLSIL.

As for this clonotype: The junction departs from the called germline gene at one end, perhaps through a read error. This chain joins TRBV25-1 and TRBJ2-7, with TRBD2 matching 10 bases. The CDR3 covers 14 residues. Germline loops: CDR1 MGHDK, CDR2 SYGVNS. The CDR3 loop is CPSTRTSGTYEQYF. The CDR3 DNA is TGTCCCAGCACCCGGACTAGCGGCACCTACGAGCAGTACTTC.

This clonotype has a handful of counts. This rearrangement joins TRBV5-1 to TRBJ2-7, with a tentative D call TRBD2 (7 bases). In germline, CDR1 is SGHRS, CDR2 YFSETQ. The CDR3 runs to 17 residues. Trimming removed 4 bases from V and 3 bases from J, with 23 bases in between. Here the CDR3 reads CASSVAGARTNSYEQYF. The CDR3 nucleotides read TGCGCCAGCAGCGTTGCGGGGGCCCGGACCAATAGCTACGAGCAGTACTTC.

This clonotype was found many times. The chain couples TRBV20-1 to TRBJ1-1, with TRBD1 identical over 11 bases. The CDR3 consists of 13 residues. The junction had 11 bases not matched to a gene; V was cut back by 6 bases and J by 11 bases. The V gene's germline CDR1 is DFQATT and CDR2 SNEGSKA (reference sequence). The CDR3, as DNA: TGCAGTGCCAGGTCCGGGACAGGGGGGTTCGCTTTCTTT. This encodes CSARSGTGGFAFF.

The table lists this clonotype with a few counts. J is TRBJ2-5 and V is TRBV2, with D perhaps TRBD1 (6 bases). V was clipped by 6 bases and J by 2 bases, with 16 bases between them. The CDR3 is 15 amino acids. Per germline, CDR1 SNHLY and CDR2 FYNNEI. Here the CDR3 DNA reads TGTGCCAGCAGGGCGGACCAGGGGAAACAAGAGACCCAGTACTTC. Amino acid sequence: CASRADQGKQETQYF. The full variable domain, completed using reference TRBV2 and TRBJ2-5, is EPEVTQTPSHQVTQMGQEVILRCVPISNHLYFYWYRQILGQKVEFLVSFYNNEISEKSEIFDDQFSVERPDGSNFTLKIRSTKLEDSAMYFCASRADQGKQETQYFGPGTRLLVL.

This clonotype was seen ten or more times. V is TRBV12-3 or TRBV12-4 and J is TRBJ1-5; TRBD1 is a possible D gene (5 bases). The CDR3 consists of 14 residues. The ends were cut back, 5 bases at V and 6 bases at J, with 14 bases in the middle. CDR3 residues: CASSPRGAGQPQHF. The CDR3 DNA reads TGTGCCAGCAGTCCTCGAGGGGCTGGTCAGCCCCAGCATTTT.

This CDR3 reads CAISESSPVERAFF. The CDR3, as DNA: TGTGCCATCAGTGAGTCCAGCCCCGTAGAGCGAGCTTTCTTT. The chain couples TRBV10-3 to TRBJ1-1; D remains unclear. Between the trimmed V and J ends, which lost 0 bases and 10 bases, there was a span of 15 bases. In germline, CDR1 is ENHRY, CDR2 SYGVKD. This CDR3 has 14 residues.

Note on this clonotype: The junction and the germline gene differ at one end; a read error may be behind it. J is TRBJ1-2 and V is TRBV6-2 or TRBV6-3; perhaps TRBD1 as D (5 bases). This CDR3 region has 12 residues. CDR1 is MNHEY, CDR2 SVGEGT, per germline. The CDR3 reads CASSVRGSGYAF. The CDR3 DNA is TGTGCCAGCAGTGTGAGGGGAAGCGGCTACGCCTTC.

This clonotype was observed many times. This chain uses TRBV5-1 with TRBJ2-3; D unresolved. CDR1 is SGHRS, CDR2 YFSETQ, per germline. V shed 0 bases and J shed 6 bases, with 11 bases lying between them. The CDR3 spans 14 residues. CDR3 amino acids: CASSLEGSRDTQYF. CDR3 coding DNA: TGCGCCAGCAGCTTGGAGGGCAGTAGGGATACGCAGTATTTT.

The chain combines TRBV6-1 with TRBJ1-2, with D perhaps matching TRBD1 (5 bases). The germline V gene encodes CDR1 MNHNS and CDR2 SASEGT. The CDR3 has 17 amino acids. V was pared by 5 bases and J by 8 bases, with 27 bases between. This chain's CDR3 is CASSLLRVGQSSWGYTF. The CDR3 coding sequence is TGTGCCAGCAGTCTTCTGAGGGTGGGGCAGTCCTCTTGGGGCTACACCTTC.

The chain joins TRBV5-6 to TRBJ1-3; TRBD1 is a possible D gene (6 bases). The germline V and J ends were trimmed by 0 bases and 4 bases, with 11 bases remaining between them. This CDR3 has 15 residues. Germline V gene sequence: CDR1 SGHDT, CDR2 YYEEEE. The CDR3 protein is CASSLVRGQGNTIYF. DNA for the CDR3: TGTGCCAGCAGCTTGGTACGGGGGCAAGGAAACACCATATATTTT.

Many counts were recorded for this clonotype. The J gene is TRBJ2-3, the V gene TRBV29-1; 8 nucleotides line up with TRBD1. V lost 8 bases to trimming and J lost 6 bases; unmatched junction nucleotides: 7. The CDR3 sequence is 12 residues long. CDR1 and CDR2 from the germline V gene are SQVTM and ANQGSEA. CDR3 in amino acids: CSLGQGADTQYF. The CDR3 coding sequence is TGCAGCCTTGGACAGGGTGCTGATACGCAGTATTTT.

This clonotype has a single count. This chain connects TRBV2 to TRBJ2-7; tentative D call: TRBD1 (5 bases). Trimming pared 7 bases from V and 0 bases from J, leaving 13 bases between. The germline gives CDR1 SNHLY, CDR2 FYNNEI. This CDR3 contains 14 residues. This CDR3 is CASIMTASSYEQYF. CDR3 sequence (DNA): TGTGCCAGCATTATGACAGCGAGCTCCTACGAGCAGTACTTC.

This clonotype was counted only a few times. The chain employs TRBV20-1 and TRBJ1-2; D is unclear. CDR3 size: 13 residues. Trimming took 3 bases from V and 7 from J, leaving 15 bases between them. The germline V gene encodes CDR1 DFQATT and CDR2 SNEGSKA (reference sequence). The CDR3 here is CSASPIREGGYTF. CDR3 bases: TGCAGTGCTAGCCCTATACGGGAGGGTGGCTACACCTTC.

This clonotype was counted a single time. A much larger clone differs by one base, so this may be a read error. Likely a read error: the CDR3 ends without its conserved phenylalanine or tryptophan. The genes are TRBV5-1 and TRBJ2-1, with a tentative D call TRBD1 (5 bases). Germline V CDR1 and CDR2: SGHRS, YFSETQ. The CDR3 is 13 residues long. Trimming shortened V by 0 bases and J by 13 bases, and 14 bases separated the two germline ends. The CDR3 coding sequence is TGCGCCAGCAGCTTGGAGGTCGCAGGGTCTCAGTTCGTC. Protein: CASSLEVAGSQFV.

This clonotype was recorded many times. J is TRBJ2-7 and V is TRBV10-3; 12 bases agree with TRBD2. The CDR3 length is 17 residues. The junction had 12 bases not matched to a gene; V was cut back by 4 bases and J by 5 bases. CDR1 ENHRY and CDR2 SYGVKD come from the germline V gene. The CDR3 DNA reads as TGTGCCATCAGTGGGCTAGCGGGAGGGCCTAGAAACGACGAGCAGTACTTC. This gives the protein CAISGLAGGPRNDEQYF.

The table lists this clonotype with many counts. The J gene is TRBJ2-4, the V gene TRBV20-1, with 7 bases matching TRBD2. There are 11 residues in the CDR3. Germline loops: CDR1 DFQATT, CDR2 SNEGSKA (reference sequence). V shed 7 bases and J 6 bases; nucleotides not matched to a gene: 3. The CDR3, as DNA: TGCAGTGGGGGGAGGGCAAACATTCAGTACTTC. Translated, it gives CSGGRANIQYF.

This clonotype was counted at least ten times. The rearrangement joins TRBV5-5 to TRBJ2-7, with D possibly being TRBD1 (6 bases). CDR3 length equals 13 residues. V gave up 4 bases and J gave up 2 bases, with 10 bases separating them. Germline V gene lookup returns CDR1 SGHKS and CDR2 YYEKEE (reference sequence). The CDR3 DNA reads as TGTGCCAGCAGCCGGGACATTACCTACGAGCAGTACTTC. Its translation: CASSRDITYEQYF. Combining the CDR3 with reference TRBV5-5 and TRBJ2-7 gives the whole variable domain DAGVTQSPTHLIKTRGQQVTLRCSPISGHKSVSWYQQVLGQGPQFIFQYYEKEERGRGNFPDRFSARQFPNYSSELNVNALLLGDSALYLCASSRDITYEQYFGPGTRLTVT.

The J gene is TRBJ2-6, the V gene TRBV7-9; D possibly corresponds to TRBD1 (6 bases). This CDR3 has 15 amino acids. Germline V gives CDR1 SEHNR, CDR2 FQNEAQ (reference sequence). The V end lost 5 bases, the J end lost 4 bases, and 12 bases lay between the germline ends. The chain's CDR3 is CASSRTGPGANVLTF. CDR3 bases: TGTGCCAGCAGCCGTACAGGGCCAGGGGCCAACGTCCTGACTTTC.

CDR3 sequence reads: CASSQDASGSSDTQYF. CDR3 nucleotide sequence: TGTGCCAGCAGCCAAGATGCTAGCGGGAGCTCAGATACGCAGTATTTT. The chain carries TRBV4-2 and TRBJ2-3; TRBD2 agrees at 10 bases. CDR3 size: 16 residues. Germline loops: CDR1 LGHNA, CDR2 YNFKEQ. V dropped 0 bases and J dropped 4; count of bases not matched to a gene: 4.

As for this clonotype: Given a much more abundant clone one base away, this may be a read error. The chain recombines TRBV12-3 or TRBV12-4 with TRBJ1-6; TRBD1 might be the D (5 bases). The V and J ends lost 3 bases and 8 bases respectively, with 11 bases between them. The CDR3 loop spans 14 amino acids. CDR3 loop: CASSFMWGDSPLHF. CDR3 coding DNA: TGTGCCAGCAGTTTTATGTGGGGGGATTCACCCCTCCACTTT.

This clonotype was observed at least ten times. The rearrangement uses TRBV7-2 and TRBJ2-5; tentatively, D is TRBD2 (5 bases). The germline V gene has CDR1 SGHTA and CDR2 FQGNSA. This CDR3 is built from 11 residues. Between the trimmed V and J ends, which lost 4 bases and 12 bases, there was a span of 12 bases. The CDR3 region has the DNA TGTGCCAGCAGCTCCGGAGGCTTCGAGTACTTC. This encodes CASSSGGFEYF.

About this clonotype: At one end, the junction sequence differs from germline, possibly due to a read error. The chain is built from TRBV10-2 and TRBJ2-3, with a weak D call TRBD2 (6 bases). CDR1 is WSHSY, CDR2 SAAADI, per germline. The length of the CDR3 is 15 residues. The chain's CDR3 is CASSFSSESTDTQYF. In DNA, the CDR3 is TGTGCCAGCAGCTTTTCTAGCGAGAGCACAGATACGCAGTATTTT.

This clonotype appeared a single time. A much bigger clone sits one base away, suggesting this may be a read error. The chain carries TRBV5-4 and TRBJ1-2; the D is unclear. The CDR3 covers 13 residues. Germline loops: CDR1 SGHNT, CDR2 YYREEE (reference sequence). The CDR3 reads CASSLPDGRSYIF. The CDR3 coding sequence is TGTGCCAGCAGCTTGCCGGACGGGCGAAGCTACATCTTC. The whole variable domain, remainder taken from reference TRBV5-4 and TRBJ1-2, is ETGVTQSPTHLIKTRGQQVTLRCSSQSGHNTVSWYQQALGQGPQFIFQYYREEENGRGNFPPRFSGLQFPNYSSELNVNALELDDSALYLCASSLPDGRSYIFGSGTRLTVV.

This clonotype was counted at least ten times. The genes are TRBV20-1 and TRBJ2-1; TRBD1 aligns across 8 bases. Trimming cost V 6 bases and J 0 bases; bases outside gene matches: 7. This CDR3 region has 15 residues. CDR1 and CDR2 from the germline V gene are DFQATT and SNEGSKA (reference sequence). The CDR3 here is CSATGTGSSYNEQFF. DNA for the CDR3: TGCAGTGCGACCGGGACAGGCAGCTCCTACAATGAGCAGTTCTTC.

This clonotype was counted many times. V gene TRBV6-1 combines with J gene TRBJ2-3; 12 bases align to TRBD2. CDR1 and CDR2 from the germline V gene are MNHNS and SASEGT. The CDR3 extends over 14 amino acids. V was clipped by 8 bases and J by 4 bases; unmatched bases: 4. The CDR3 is CASLAGGHADTQYF. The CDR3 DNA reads TGTGCCAGCCTAGCGGGGGGGCATGCAGATACGCAGTATTTT.